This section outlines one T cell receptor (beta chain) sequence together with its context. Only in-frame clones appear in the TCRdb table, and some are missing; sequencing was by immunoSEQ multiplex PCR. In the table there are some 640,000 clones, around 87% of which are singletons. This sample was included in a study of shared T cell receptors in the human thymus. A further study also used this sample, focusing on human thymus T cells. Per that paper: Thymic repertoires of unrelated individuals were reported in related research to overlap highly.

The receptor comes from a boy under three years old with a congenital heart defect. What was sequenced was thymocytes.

Written as DNA, the CDR3 is TGTGCCAGCAGCTTGGACTTTGGGGCTAGCGGCAACTACGAGCAGTACTTC. As protein: CASSLDFGASGNYEQYF. The chain carries TRBV5-6 and TRBJ2-7; 7 nucleotides align to TRBD2. The CDR3 contains 17 residues. Trimming took 0 bases from V and 3 from J; bases not matched to a gene: 12. In germline, CDR1 is SGHDT, CDR2 YYEEEE. Full variable domain (remainder filled in from reference TRBV5-6 and TRBJ2-7): DAGVTQSPTHLIKTRGQQVTLRCSPKSGHDTVSWYQQALGQGPQFIFQYYEEEERQRGNFPDRFSGHQFPNYSSELNVNALLLGDSALYLCASSLDFGASGNYEQYFGPGTRLTVT.